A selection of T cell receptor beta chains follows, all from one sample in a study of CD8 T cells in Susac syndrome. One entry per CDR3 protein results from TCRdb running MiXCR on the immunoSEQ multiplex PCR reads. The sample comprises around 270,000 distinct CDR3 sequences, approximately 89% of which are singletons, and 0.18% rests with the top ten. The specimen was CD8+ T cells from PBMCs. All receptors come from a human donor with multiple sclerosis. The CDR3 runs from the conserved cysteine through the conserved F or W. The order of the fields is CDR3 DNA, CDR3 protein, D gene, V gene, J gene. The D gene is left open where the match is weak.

DNA: TGTGCCAGCACCCTAGGGACTAACTCCTACAATGAGCAGTTCTTC
CDR3: CASTLGTNSYNEQFF
D: TRBD2
V: TRBV13
J: TRBJ2-1

DNA: TGTGCCAGCAGCGTAGGAGGACCGGCCTACGAGCAGTACTTC
CDR3: CASSVGGPAYEQYF
D: -
V: TRBV9
J: TRBJ2-7

DNA: TGTGCCAGCAGCGGTCTAGCGGGATTTTTACAAGAGACCCAGTACTTC
CDR3: CASSGLAGFLQETQYF
D: -
V: TRBV21-1
J: TRBJ2-5

DNA: TGCGCCAGCAGCCAACTATTAGCAGGGACGGGAGGCTACACCTTC
CDR3: CASSQLLAGTGGYTF
D: -
V: TRBV4-3
J: TRBJ1-2

DNA: TGTGCCAGCAGCTCCCTTCAGGACCAAAGCATTCAGTACTTC
CDR3: CASSSLQDQSIQYF
D: -
V: TRBV7-2
J: TRBJ2-4

DNA: TGTGCCAGCTACGGGGCCTTGGGTGAAAAACTGTTTTTT
CDR3: CASYGALGEKLFF
D: -
V: TRBV3-1
J: TRBJ1-4

DNA: TGTGCCAGCAGTGATCATCCCGGGGATGAGCAGTTCTTC
CDR3: CASSDHPGDEQFF
D: -
V: TRBV2
J: TRBJ2-1

DNA: TGTGCCAGTAGTACCTCTTGGGGTACCTACAATGAGCAGTTCTTC
CDR3: CASSTSWGTYNEQFF
D: -
V: TRBV19
J: TRBJ2-1

DNA: TGTGCCAGTAGTGTCACAGGAAGCTCCTACGAGCAGTACTTC
CDR3: CASSVTGSSYEQYF
D: -
V: TRBV19
J: TRBJ2-7

DNA: TGTGCCAGCAGTTATGGGGAGGCACCCTACAATGAGCAGTTCTTC
CDR3: CASSYGEAPYNEQFF
D: -
V: TRBV6-2/TRBV6-3
J: TRBJ2-1

DNA: TGTGCCAGCAGCTCCGGACTAGGGGGGTACGAGCAGTACTTC
CDR3: CASSSGLGGYEQYF
D: -
V: TRBV7-2
J: TRBJ2-7

DNA: TGTGCCAGCAGCTTGAGTCTACTGGAAGAGACCCAGTACTTC
CDR3: CASSLSLLEETQYF
D: -
V: TRBV5-6
J: TRBJ2-5

DNA: TGTGCCAGCACGACCGGTAACTCCTACGAGCAGTACTTC
CDR3: CASTTGNSYEQYF
D: -
V: TRBV6-5
J: TRBJ2-7

DNA: TGTGCCAGCAGTGGGACAGGGAGGACCTATGGCTACACCTTC
CDR3: CASSGTGRTYGYTF
D: TRBD1
V: TRBV7-9
J: TRBJ1-2

DNA: TGTGCCATCAGTGATTACGCTAATTCACCCCTCCACTTT
CDR3: CAISDYANSPLHF
D: -
V: TRBV10-3
J: TRBJ1-6

DNA: TGTGCCAGCAGTTTAGAAGGGGGTGGCTATGGCTACACCTTC
CDR3: CASSLEGGGYGYTF
D: -
V: TRBV12-3/TRBV12-4
J: TRBJ1-2

DNA: TGCAGTGCTAGAGATATGGGAGGGGCCGGCAATGAGCAGTTCTTC
CDR3: CSARDMGGAGNEQFF
D: TRBD2
V: TRBV20-1
J: TRBJ2-1

DNA: TGTGCCAGTAGTCCGGGGACTAGCGGGGCCGAGGAGCAGTACTTC
CDR3: CASSPGTSGAEEQYF
D: TRBD2
V: TRBV19
J: TRBJ2-7

DNA: TGTGCCAGCAGCCTCAGCCGGGACAGCTACAATGAGCAGTTCTTC
CDR3: CASSLSRDSYNEQFF
D: TRBD1
V: TRBV12-3/TRBV12-4
J: TRBJ2-1

DNA: TGTGCCACCAGCGGGGAGTATGAGCAGTTCTTC
CDR3: CATSGEYEQFF
D: -
V: TRBV15
J: TRBJ2-1